The 2 T cell receptor beta chains presented below share a single source sample, sequenced in a study of T-cell memory formation after mild COVID-19. TCRdb recomputed calls from the 5' RACE reads with MiXCR, one row per CDR3 protein. The sample records around 390,000 distinct CDR3 sequences, about a sixth being singletons. The material sequenced was PBMCs or a T cell subset sorted from them (not recorded which). Every receptor here comes from a man aged 18 to 35 who had mild COVID-19 (a few samples of this study predate the infection). Cell type and time point are not known.

This clonotype was picked up many times. This chain links TRBV7-9 with TRBJ2-7, with 11 bases aligning to TRBD1. After removal of 3 bases from V and 4 bases from J, the junction contained 2 bases not matched to a gene. This CDR3 comprises 14 residues. Germline V CDR1 and CDR2: SEHNR, FQNEAQ (reference sequence). CDR3 coding DNA: TGTGCCAGCAGCTTCGGGACAGGGGGGTACGAGCAGTACTTC. It yields the protein CASSFGTGGYEQYF.

Only a few counts were recorded for this clonotype. The V and J genes are TRBV3-1 and TRBJ2-2, with a possible D match to TRBD2 (6 bases). Trimming removed 1 base from V and 1 base from J, with 13 bases in between. Germline values: CDR1 LGHDT, CDR2 YNNKEL (reference sequence). CDR3 size: 17 residues. CDR3 nucleotides: TGTGCCAGCAGCCAAGTGGGGGGACGAAAGAACACCGGGGAGCTGTTTTTT. The encoded protein is CASSQVGGRKNTGELFF.